Below are 30 T cell receptor beta chains sequenced from a single sample in a study of Tregs in tolerant kidney transplant recipients. Sequencing used immunoSEQ multiplex PCR; TCRdb keeps in-frame clones, though not all of them. The table shows about 69,000 clones, with 85% to 90% occurring only once. This specimen was CD4+ T cells from blood, taken before the transplant. Every receptor here comes from a human donor who received a combined kidney and bone marrow transplant.

This clone was recorded only once. This chain joins TRBV2 and TRBJ1-3; the D gene is possibly TRBD1 (6 bases). The CDR3 spans 15 residues. Deletions cut 3 bases from V and 4 bases from J, with 13 bases between. The germline V gene has CDR1 SNHLY and CDR2 FYNNEI. The CDR3 bases are TGTGCCAGCAGTGACCCGGCAGGGGTCGGAAACACCATATATTTT. Its protein is CASSDPAGVGNTIYF.

The chain combines TRBV6-1 with TRBJ1-2; 9 nucleotides align to TRBD1. This CDR3 comprises 14 residues. V lost 6 bases, J lost 5 bases, and 7 bases stayed unmatched. Germline V gene sequence: CDR1 MNHNS, CDR2 SASEGT. The CDR3 DNA is TGTGCCAGCAGGGCGCGGACAGGGGATTATGGCTACACCTTC. Amino acids: CASRARTGDYGYTF.

This rearrangement joins TRBV12-2 to TRBJ2-7; TRBD1, the table's D call, was not compared with the DNA. TRBV12-2 is noted as a pseudogene. CDR3 length equals 13 residues. The CDR3 DNA is TGTGCAAGTCGCTTAGAACAGCACGGCGAGCAGTACTTC. This encodes CASRLEQHGEQYF.

This sequence joins TRBV6-5 and TRBJ1-3; 8 bases map to TRBD1. CDR1 MNHEY and CDR2 SVGAGI come from the germline V gene. This CDR3 has 15 residues. The J segment lost 3 bases and the V segment lost 5 bases, leaving 6 bases of the junction unmatched. The CDR3 loop reads CASSRQGSRGNTIYF. The DNA of the CDR3 is TGTGCCAGCAGTAGACAGGGGAGTCGTGGAAACACCATATATTTT.

This clone appeared a few times. V usage is TRBV28 and J usage is TRBJ2-7; 10 bases line up with TRBD1. This CDR3 comprises 13 residues. The J segment lost 4 bases and the V segment lost 3 bases, leaving 0 bases of the junction unmatched. Germline lookup yields CDR1 MDHEN and CDR2 SYDVKM. For the CDR3, the DNA is TGTGCCAGCAGTTTGGACAGGGGGTACGAGCAGTACTTC. Its translation is CASSLDRGYEQYF.

The rearrangement links TRBV11-2 to TRBJ2-5; D is unresolved. This CDR3 contains 13 residues. The V gene lost 4 bases and the J gene lost 4 bases, with 10 bases spanning the gap. Germline loops: CDR1 SGHAT, CDR2 FQNNGV. The CDR3 sequence is CASSYLIGETQYF. The DNA for the CDR3 is TGTGCCAGCAGCTACCTTATCGGAGAGACCCAGTACTTC.

This chain connects TRBV7-2 to TRBJ2-7, with TRBD1 matching 8 bases. V was pared by 3 bases and J by 2 bases, with 6 bases of the junction left unmatched. Germline loops: CDR1 SGHTA, CDR2 FQGNSA. The CDR3 extends over 15 amino acids. The DNA of the CDR3 is TGTGCCAGCAGCTTCTCACAGGGGGAGGCCTACGAGCAGTACTTC. This encodes CASSFSQGEAYEQYF.

The chain combines TRBV7-8 with TRBJ1-4, with TRBD1 matching 9 bases. This CDR3 has 15 residues. V lost 5 bases to trimming and J lost 7 bases; unmatched junction nucleotides: 8. Germline V gene sequence: CDR1 SGHVS, CDR2 FQNEAQ. In DNA, the CDR3 is TGTGCCAGCAGCCTTTACCGGGACAGGGTTGAAAAACTGTTTTTT. This codes for CASSLYRDRVEKLFF.

The CDR3 nucleotides read TGTGCCAGCAGGGACAGTAACACCGGGGAGCTGTTTTTT. Its protein product is CASRDSNTGELFF. The chain combines TRBV28 with TRBJ2-2, with D possibly TRBD1 on 6 matching bases. CDR3 length: 13 residues. Germline CDR1 MDHEN, CDR2 SYDVKM. V dropped 6 bases and J dropped 2 bases, with 7 bases sitting between them.

The gene calls are TRBV5-1 and TRBJ2-7; weak D call: TRBD2 (5 bases). With 4 bases removed from V and 3 bases from J, the gap between germline ends came to 17 bases. Germline V CDR1 and CDR2: SGHRS, YFSETQ. This CDR3 is 15 amino acids long. The DNA of the CDR3 is TGCGCCAGCAGCCCCCCCCGGGCGGGTGGCTACGAGCAGTACTTC. It translates to CASSPPRAGGYEQYF.

CDR3 in DNA: TGTGCCAGCAGCGGCGGAGGGCGGAACCAAGAGACCCAGTACTTC. Protein sequence: CASSGGGRNQETQYF. V is TRBV5-4 and J is TRBJ2-5; D is possibly TRBD2 (6 bases). CDR3 size: 15 residues. The germline CDR1 and CDR2 sequences are SGHNT and YYREEE (reference sequence). Trimming pared 4 bases from V and 0 bases from J, leaving 13 bases between.

The CDR3 loop is CASSILQGGSEKLFF. CDR3 DNA: TGTGCCAGTAGTATCCTGCAGGGGGGAAGTGAAAAACTGTTTTTT. V is TRBV19 and J is TRBJ1-4; TRBD1 matches 7 bases. Germline-derived CDR1 and CDR2 are LNHDA and SQIVND (reference sequence). The V segment lost 3 bases and the J segment 7 bases; nucleotides outside the gene matches: 8. The CDR3 contains 15 residues.

This clone has more than one count but fewer than ten. V usage is TRBV28 and J usage is TRBJ1-5; 7 bases fit TRBD1. The CDR3 runs to 13 residues. The germline V gene has CDR1 MDHEN and CDR2 SYDVKM. V lost 6 bases and J lost 11; bases outside the gene matches: 10. The CDR3 sequence: CASSLPGQRTQHF. The CDR3 DNA is TGTGCCAGCAGCCTGCCGGGACAGCGTACCCAGCATTTT.

The gene calls are TRBV7-2 and TRBJ1-1, with 10 positions matching TRBD1. CDR3 length: 15 residues. Germline CDR1 is SGHTA and CDR2 is FQGNSA. The V gene end was trimmed by 5 bases and the J gene end by 7 bases; junction bases not matched to a gene: 10. The CDR3 region has the DNA TGTGCCAGCAGCGCCCGCCCTGGGACAGGGGATGAAGCTTTCTTT. It codes for CASSARPGTGDEAFF.

This clone was found once. The chain uses TRBV4-2 and TRBJ2-3; TRBD2 matches 9 bases. The CDR3 contains 15 residues. The V and J ends lost 8 bases and 3 bases, in that order; junction bases with no gene match: 9. In germline, CDR1 is LGHNA, CDR2 YNFKEQ. CDR3 residues: CASSKGGRETDTQYF. The CDR3 nucleotides are TGTGCCAGCTCTAAGGGCGGGAGGGAAACAGATACGCAGTATTTT.

V usage is TRBV5-1 and J usage is TRBJ2-7; TRBD2 aligns across 7 bases. Per germline, CDR1 SGHRS and CDR2 YFSETQ. J lost 5 bases, V lost 7 bases, and 18 bases had no gene match. The CDR3 loop spans 16 amino acids. CDR3: CASGPKVPGGRNEQYF. The CDR3 DNA is TGCGCCAGCGGCCCGAAAGTTCCGGGGGGTCGAAACGAGCAGTACTTC.

The chain carries TRBV28 and TRBJ1-1; D not resolved. Germline CDR1 reads MDHEN; CDR2 reads SYDVKM. The CDR3 is 14 amino acids. V lost 3 bases to trimming and J lost 6 bases, with 14 bases between them. The CDR3 sequence: CASSLRVAAAEAFF. The CDR3, as DNA: TGTGCCAGCAGTTTGAGGGTCGCCGCCGCTGAAGCTTTCTTT.

The CDR3 region is CSVQQGAIFNTEAFF. Written as DNA, the CDR3 is TGCAGCGTTCAACAGGGCGCAATTTTTAACACTGAAGCTTTCTTT. The chain combines TRBV29-1 with TRBJ1-1; tentative D call: TRBD1 (6 bases). The CDR3 covers 15 residues. The V gene lost 5 bases and the J gene lost 2 bases, with 18 bases spanning the gap. Looked up from germline, CDR1 is SQVTM and CDR2 is ANQGSEA.

This clone was counted only a few times. V and J are TRBV18 and TRBJ1-1; D is unresolved. The V and J ends lost 0 bases and 8 bases respectively, with 10 bases between them. The CDR3 has 13 amino acids. Per germline, CDR1 KGHSH and CDR2 LQKENI. The CDR3 region is CASSPPQKLEAFF. Written as DNA, the CDR3 is TGTGCCAGCTCACCACCCCAAAAACTCGAAGCTTTCTTT.

The chain is built from TRBV7-3 and TRBJ2-1, with 11 bases identical to TRBD2. V shed 3 bases, J shed 7 bases, and the junction held 5 bases outside the gene matches. The CDR3 loop spans 15 amino acids. Germline CDR1 is SGHTA and CDR2 is FQGTGA. DNA of the CDR3: TGTGCCAGCAGCTTGAGACTAGCGGGACCTAATGAGCAGTTCTTC. It codes for CASSLRLAGPNEQFF.

The chain combines TRBV5-1 with TRBJ2-3; 7 bases agree with TRBD2. In germline, CDR1 is SGHRS, CDR2 YFSETQ. The CDR3 contains 15 residues. V was pared by 4 bases and J by 3 bases, with 8 bases of the junction left unmatched. The CDR3 DNA follows: TGCGCCAGCAGCCATACGACTAGCAAGACAGATACGCAGTATTTT. Its protein product is CASSHTTSKTDTQYF.

The V and J genes are TRBV9 and TRBJ2-4, with a possible D match to TRBD1 (5 bases). Germline CDR1 is SGDLS and CDR2 is YYNGEE. V shed 0 bases and J shed 6 bases, with 16 bases lying between them. This CDR3 has 16 amino acids. In DNA, the CDR3 is TGTGCCAGCAGCGTAGATGGGGCCCCGGTCGGAAACATTCAGTACTTC. Translated: CASSVDGAPVGNIQYF.

The genes are TRBV10-3 and TRBJ2-2, with 12 bases aligning to TRBD2. The junction had 8 bases not matched to a gene; V was cut back by 6 bases and J by 6 bases. CDR3 length equals 16 residues. CDR1 ENHRY and CDR2 SYGVKD come from the germline V gene. The CDR3 sequence: CAIRPPGLAGPGELFF. The CDR3 DNA sequence: TGTGCCATCAGGCCACCGGGACTAGCGGGCCCCGGGGAGCTGTTTTTT.

The rearrangement joins TRBV4-1 to TRBJ2-1; D possibly corresponds to TRBD1 (6 bases). The V gene's germline CDR1 is MGHRA and CDR2 YSYEKL. Between the trimmed V and J ends, which lost 6 bases and 5 bases, there was a span of 11 bases. The CDR3 contains 13 residues. The CDR3 here is CASRQGLHNEQFF. DNA of the CDR3: TGCGCCAGCAGACAGGGTCTCCACAATGAGCAGTTCTTC.

This clone was counted only a few times. V usage is TRBV7-9 and J usage is TRBJ1-4; 7 nucleotides match TRBD1. Looked up from germline, CDR1 is SEHNR and CDR2 is FQNEAQ (reference sequence). The V segment lost 0 bases and the J segment 8 bases; nucleotides outside the gene matches: 6. The CDR3 contains 15 residues. As DNA, the CDR3 is TGTGCCAGCAGCTTAGCGCAGGGGGGCGAGGAAAAACTGTTTTTT. Its translation: CASSLAQGGEEKLFF.

The J gene is TRBJ2-5, the V gene TRBV2; 7 bases are a match to TRBD1. This CDR3 has 14 amino acids. V dropped 6 bases and J dropped 4; count of bases not matched to a gene: 8. The germline V gene encodes CDR1 SNHLY and CDR2 FYNNEI. The CDR3 DNA is TGTGCCAGCAGCAGACAGGGAAGTGTAGAGACCCAGTACTTC. Translating it yields CASSRQGSVETQYF.

This chain uses TRBV9 with TRBJ2-7, with 10 positions matching TRBD1. Germline assignment: CDR1 SGDLS and CDR2 YYNGEE. V dropped 4 bases and J dropped 3; count of bases not matched to a gene: 7. The CDR3 covers 15 residues. The CDR3 loop is CASSPMTGGYYEQYF. The CDR3 region has the DNA TGTGCCAGCAGCCCAATGACAGGGGGCTACTACGAGCAGTACTTC.

V gene TRBV18 combines with J gene TRBJ1-1; TRBD1 agrees at 11 bases. Germline assignment: CDR1 KGHSH and CDR2 LQKENI. The ends lost 2 bases at V and 7 bases at J; junction bases unmatched: 6. The CDR3 is 15 amino acids. CDR3 region: CASSPSGTGGYEAFF. CDR3 bases: TGTGCCAGCTCACCATCCGGGACAGGGGGTTATGAAGCTTTCTTT.

CDR3 in DNA: TGCGCCAGCAGCTTAGGACTAGCCCCGAGCTCCTACAATGAGCAGTTCTTC. This codes for CASSLGLAPSSYNEQFF. The J gene is TRBJ2-1, the V gene TRBV5-1, with TRBD2 matching 8 bases. After removal of 2 bases from V and 0 bases from J, the junction contained 7 bases not matched to a gene. Germline CDR1 SGHRS, CDR2 YFSETQ. This CDR3 comprises 17 residues.

V and J are TRBV11-3 and TRBJ2-7, with 7 positions matching TRBD2. Germline V gives CDR1 SGHNT, CDR2 YENEEA. V shed 1 base and J 2 bases; nucleotides not matched to a gene: 2. The CDR3 is made up of 14 amino acids. CDR3 sequence reads: CASSLGGGTYEQYF. DNA for the CDR3: TGTGCCAGCAGCTTAGGGGGGGGTACCTACGAGCAGTACTTC. The variable domain in full, completed from reference TRBV11-3 and TRBJ2-7, reads EAGVVQSPRYKIIEKKQPVAFWCNPISGHNTLYWYLQNLGQGPELLIRYENEEAVDDSQLPKDRFSAERLKGVDSTLKIQPAELGDSAVYLCASSLGGGTYEQYFGPGTRLTVT.